This TCR beta chain was identified during a study of shared clonotypes between healthy human individuals. Sequencing was performed with immunoSEQ multiplex PCR; in TCRdb, only in-frame clones are kept and a portion is missing. The sample carries 450,000 to 500,000 clones, 76% recorded once. The CDR3 is 15 amino acids. Trimming at V came to 6 bases and at J to 4 bases, leaving 10 bases not matched to a gene. Germline V gene sequence: CDR1 MNHNS, CDR2 SASEGT. The chain carries TRBV6-1 and TRBJ2-7, with 9 positions matching TRBD2. This clonotype originated in a woman aged 40 to 50 in good health. Some clones in this sample may be carry-over from other donors' samples. The sequencing input was PBMCs. The CDR3 DNA is TGTGCCAGCAGATTCCTAGTAGCGGGAGTGTACGAGCAGTACTTC. Translated: CASRFLVAGVYEQYF.